The 32 T cell receptor beta chains below all came from one sample that was sequenced in a study of cytomegalovirus exposure and HLA in healthy donors. Both 60 Vbeta primers and 13 Jbeta primers went into the PCR. Measured with immunoSEQ multiplex PCR; TCRdb has only the in-frame clones, and not every one. The top ten hold about 1% of the sample, which has 200,000 to 250,000 clones, around nine tenths seen once. The sequenced sample was PBMCs. Every receptor here comes from a young woman in good health and CMV-seronegative.

The V and J genes are TRBV5-6 and TRBJ2-6; D remains unclear. The germline V and J ends were trimmed by 6 bases and 0 bases, with 13 bases remaining between them. The CDR3 is 16 residues long. Germline V CDR1 and CDR2: SGHDT, YYEEEE. The CDR3 protein is CASKLGPVSGANVLTF. The CDR3 DNA is TGTGCCAGCAAGTTGGGCCCCGTCTCTGGGGCCAACGTCCTGACTTTC.

Worth noting for this clone: Other DNA sequences in the sample encode the same CDR3. J is TRBJ1-3 and V is TRBV11-2, with D unresolved. CDR1 is SGHAT, CDR2 FQNNGV, per germline. This CDR3 is built from 14 residues. V lost 0 bases, J lost 9 bases, and 12 bases lay in between. In DNA form, the CDR3 reads TGTGCCAGCAGCTTAGATGGTCAGGCCGGCACCATATATTTT. It translates to CASSLDGQAGTIYF. Filled out from reference TRBV11-2 and TRBJ1-3, the complete variable domain reads EAGVAQSPRYKIIEKRQSVAFWCNPISGHATLYWYQQILGQGPKLLIQFQNNGVVDDSQLPKDRFSAERLKGVDSTLKIQPAKLEDSAVYLCASSLDGQAGTIYFGEGSWLTVV.

J is TRBJ2-3 and V is TRBV29-1; 13 nucleotides line up with TRBD2. CDR1 and CDR2 from the germline V gene are SQVTM and ANQGSEA. V was clipped by 5 bases and J by 0 bases; unmatched bases: 5. CDR3 size: 16 residues. The CDR3 protein is CSVRRTSGSSTDTQYF. In DNA, the CDR3 is TGCAGCGTTCGACGGACTAGCGGGAGTAGCACAGATACGCAGTATTTT.

The gene calls are TRBV6-1 and TRBJ2-5; no definite D call. The V gene lost 4 bases and the J gene lost 5 bases, with 14 bases spanning the gap. The CDR3 sequence is 14 residues long. The germline V gene encodes CDR1 MNHNS and CDR2 SASEGT. The chain's CDR3 is CASSGPPLRETQYF. The DNA of the CDR3 is TGTGCCAGCAGTGGTCCCCCGCTCCGGGAGACCCAGTACTTC.

The chain has TRBV4-1 and TRBJ2-2; TRBD2 agrees at 13 bases. CDR3 length: 17 residues. Trimming cost V 2 bases and J 7 bases; bases outside gene matches: 7. Germline values: CDR1 MGHRA, CDR2 YSYEKL. CDR3 amino acids: CASSQQGTSGIGGELFF. As DNA, the CDR3 is TGCGCCAGCAGCCAACAAGGGACTAGCGGGATTGGCGGGGAGCTGTTTTTT.

This clone occurred a few times. The rearrangement joins TRBV6-1 to TRBJ1-6; 7 positions match TRBD1. The CDR3 contains 16 residues. J was trimmed by 5 bases and V by 2 bases; bases with no gene match: 6. Germline-derived CDR1 and CDR2 are MNHNS and SASEGT. The CDR3: CASSELAGTDNSPLHF. The CDR3 nucleotides are TGTGCCAGCAGTGAATTAGCCGGGACAGATAATTCACCCCTCCACTTT.

The V gene is TRBV5-1, the J gene TRBJ2-1; perhaps TRBD2 as D (5 bases). Per the germline V gene, CDR1 is SGHRS and CDR2 is YFSETQ. V shed 0 bases and J shed 8 bases, with 18 bases lying between them. CDR3 length: 16 amino acids. The DNA for the CDR3 is TGCGCCAGCAGCTTGGATTCAAGAAGAGGGCCGGATGAGCAGTTCTTC. Its protein is CASSLDSRRGPDEQFF.

This chain connects TRBV6-5 to TRBJ2-5; 8 bases map to TRBD1. The J segment lost 6 bases and the V segment lost 5 bases, leaving 11 bases of the junction unmatched. Per germline, CDR1 MNHEY and CDR2 SVGAGI. This CDR3 comprises 15 residues. CDR3 in amino acids: CASSTATGVLQTQYF. In DNA form, the CDR3 reads TGTGCCAGCAGTACAGCGACAGGGGTTTTACAGACCCAGTACTTC.

The chain recombines TRBV18 with TRBJ1-1; D is ambiguous. Germline loops: CDR1 KGHSH, CDR2 LQKENI. The CDR3 contains 14 residues. V dropped 4 bases and J dropped 3 bases, with 12 bases sitting between them. CDR3 sequence: CASSLTERDTEAFF. CDR3 bases: TGTGCCAGCTCACTAACGGAACGGGACACTGAAGCTTTCTTT.

The V call is TRBV19, the J call TRBJ1-4; D is unresolved. Between the trimmed V and J ends, which lost 4 bases and 7 bases, there was a span of 10 bases. The CDR3 runs to 13 residues. Germline CDR1 is LNHDA and CDR2 is SQIVND (reference sequence). The CDR3: CASSTRTVEKLFF. The CDR3 region has the DNA TGTGCCAGTAGTACGCGAACGGTTGAAAAACTGTTTTTT.

The J gene is TRBJ1-2, the V gene TRBV2; D is ambiguous. CDR1 is SNHLY and CDR2 is FYNNEI in the germline V gene. CDR3 length: 15 residues. V was shortened by 2 bases and J by 2 bases, with 12 bases between the two germline ends. CDR3 residues: CASSESREVNYGYTF. CDR3 in DNA: TGTGCCAGCAGTGAATCGAGGGAAGTGAACTATGGCTACACCTTC.

To note about this clone: At one end, the junction sequence differs from germline, possibly due to a read error. This sample includes further DNA sequences coding for the same CDR3. The chain is built from TRBV19 and TRBJ2-1, with D possibly TRBD1 on 5 matching bases. Germline CDR1 and CDR2: LNHDA and SQIVND (reference sequence). The CDR3 covers 14 residues. The CDR3: CASSKGLGYNEQFF. The CDR3 bases are TGTGCCAGCAGTAAGGGGCTCGGCTACAATGAGCAGTTCTTC.

On this clone itself: Other nucleotide sequences in the sample specify the same CDR3. The CDR3 DNA reads TGTGCCAGCAGCTTAGGCGGCCTGAACACTGAAGCTTTCTTT. It is translated as CASSLGGLNTEAFF. The chain has TRBV7-9 and TRBJ1-1; D call uncertain. CDR3 size: 14 residues. Trimming removed 1 base from V and 0 bases from J, with 6 bases in between. Germline loops: CDR1 SEHNR, CDR2 FQNEAQ (reference sequence). Full variable domain (missing parts from reference TRBV7-9 and TRBJ1-1): DTGVSQNPRHKITKRGQNVTFRCDPISEHNRLYWYRQTLGQGPEFLTYFQNEAQLEKSRLLSDRFSAERPKGSFSTLEIQRTEQGDSAMYLCASSLGGLNTEAFFGQGTRLTVV.

This chain connects TRBV10-1 to TRBJ2-7; perhaps TRBD1 as D (5 bases). The CDR3 runs to 14 residues. CDR1 is WNHNN, CDR2 SYGVQD, per germline (reference sequence). V lost 2 bases, J lost 4 bases, and 12 bases lay in between. The CDR3 DNA follows: TGCGCCAGCAGTGAGGTACGACAGCCATACGAGCAGTACTTC. Translated: CASSEVRQPYEQYF.

The chain employs TRBV2 and TRBJ2-1; 11 bases are shared with TRBD2. This CDR3 spans 15 amino acids. J lost 7 bases, V lost 2 bases, and 4 bases had no gene match. CDR1 SNHLY and CDR2 FYNNEI come from the germline V gene. The CDR3 coding sequence is TGTGCCAGCAGTGAAATACTAGCGGGAGAAAATGAGCAGTTCTTC. Translated: CASSEILAGENEQFF.

The chain employs TRBV7-9 and TRBJ1-3; 9 bases are a match to TRBD1. This CDR3 region has 17 residues. Trimming took 1 base from V and 2 from J; bases not matched to a gene: 6. Germline V gene lookup returns CDR1 SEHNR and CDR2 FQNEAQ (reference sequence). The CDR3 protein is CASSLVGQGRAGNTIYF. CDR3 nucleotide sequence: TGTGCCAGCAGCTTAGTAGGACAGGGGAGAGCTGGAAACACCATATATTTT. Full variable domain (rest looked up from reference TRBV7-9 and TRBJ1-3): DTGVSQNPRHKITKRGQNVTFRCDPISEHNRLYWYRQTLGQGPEFLTYFQNEAQLEKSRLLSDRFSAERPKGSFSTLEIQRTEQGDSAMYLCASSLVGQGRAGNTIYFGEGSWLTVV.

This chain links TRBV20-1 with TRBJ2-5, with D tentatively TRBD1 (5 bases). Trimming took off 8 bases at V and 5 bases at J, with 12 bases between the two ends. The CDR3 has 11 residues. The germline V gene encodes CDR1 DFQATT and CDR2 SNEGSKA (reference sequence). The CDR3 sequence is CSPLGPETQYF. The CDR3 DNA is TGCAGTCCTCTGGGGCCGGAGACCCAGTACTTC.

The chain uses TRBV5-1 and TRBJ2-5; D is perhaps TRBD2 (5 bases). Trimming shortened V by 0 bases and J by 1 base, and 7 bases separated the two germline ends. The germline gives CDR1 SGHRS, CDR2 YFSETQ. The CDR3 is made up of 14 amino acids. CDR3 sequence: CASSLGEGQETQYF. CDR3 in DNA: TGCGCCAGCAGCTTGGGCGAGGGCCAAGAGACCCAGTACTTC.

In its sample, this clone was seen once. The rearrangement uses TRBV10-3 and TRBJ1-2; no firm D call. Germline values: CDR1 ENHRY, CDR2 SYGVKD. Trimming shortened V by 2 bases and J by 1 base, and 14 bases separated the two germline ends. This CDR3 contains 16 residues. The CDR3: CAISEELAQLNYGYTF. CDR3 DNA sequence: TGTGCCATCAGTGAGGAGCTCGCACAGCTTAACTATGGCTACACCTTC.

J is TRBJ2-7 and V is TRBV19, with 10 bases that match TRBD2. The junction had 5 bases not matched to a gene; V was cut back by 3 bases and J by 6 bases. Germline loops: CDR1 LNHDA, CDR2 SQIVND (reference sequence). This CDR3 comprises 14 residues. CDR3 sequence (DNA): TGTGCCAGTAGTATCCTAGCGGGAGAGTCCGAGCAGTACTTC. Translating it yields CASSILAGESEQYF.

The rearrangement joins TRBV6-1 to TRBJ2-3; 12 bases fit TRBD2. V trimming: 3 bases; J trimming: 14 bases; junction bases outside the gene matches: 12. Germline CDR1 MNHNS, CDR2 SASEGT. CDR3 length equals 15 residues. The CDR3 sequence: CASSENRLAGGQGYF. The DNA of the CDR3 is TGTGCCAGCAGTGAGAATCGGCTAGCGGGGGGGCAAGGGTATTTT.

This clone was found a few times. The chain joins TRBV6-6 to TRBJ1-1, with 8 bases lining up with TRBD1. The CDR3 spans 13 residues. V was pared by 4 bases and J by 5 bases, with 3 bases of the junction left unmatched. In germline, CDR1 is MNHNY, CDR2 SVGAGI (reference sequence). The CDR3, as DNA: TGTGCCAGCAGTTCCACAGGGGGGACTGAAGCTTTCTTT. This encodes CASSSTGGTEAFF.

V usage is TRBV5-8 and J usage is TRBJ2-7, with 9 bases that match TRBD2. The germline gives CDR1 SGHTS, CDR2 YDEGEE. V lost 2 bases, J lost 7 bases, and 7 bases stayed unmatched. The CDR3 is made up of 14 amino acids. This CDR3 reads CASSFVAGGREQYF. CDR3 sequence (DNA): TGTGCCAGCAGCTTCGTGGCGGGAGGGCGGGAGCAGTACTTC.

The CDR3 spells CASSLAGGPREQYF. CDR3 nucleotide sequence: TGTGCCAGCAGCTTAGCGGGAGGGCCTCGGGAGCAGTACTTC. The V gene is TRBV7-2, the J gene TRBJ2-7, with TRBD2 identical over 7 bases. CDR3 length equals 14 residues. Germline lookup yields CDR1 SGHTA and CDR2 FQGNSA. V trimming: 0 bases; J trimming: 7 bases; junction bases outside the gene matches: 6.

The chain joins TRBV9 to TRBJ2-1; D is unclear. CDR3 length equals 17 residues. V was clipped by 4 bases and J by 2 bases, with 19 bases between them. In germline, CDR1 is SGDLS, CDR2 YYNGEE. In DNA form, the CDR3 reads TGTGCCAGCAGCTCCCATCAGGTTAGGCATCCCTACAATGAGCAGTTCTTC. Translation: CASSSHQVRHPYNEQFF.

J is TRBJ2-7 and V is TRBV11-2; D remains ambiguous. The CDR3 spans 13 residues. Trimming left V 0 bases short and J 2 bases short, with 5 bases between. Germline-derived CDR1 and CDR2 are SGHAT and FQNNGV. The CDR3 nucleotides are TGTGCCAGCAGCTTAGAACTACCCTACGAGCAGTACTTC. Amino acids: CASSLELPYEQYF.

Concerning this clone itself: At one end, the junction sequence differs from germline, possibly due to a read error. The chain recombines TRBV4-1 with TRBJ2-5, with D perhaps TRBD2 (6 bases). The CDR3 sequence is 16 residues long. CDR1 is MGHRA, CDR2 YSYEKL, per germline. CDR3 nucleotide sequence: TGCGCCAGCGGCCAAGATGAACTAGCCCTACAAGAGACCCAGTACTTC. Translation gives CASGQDELALQETQYF.

This sequence joins TRBV18 and TRBJ2-7, with 10 bases aligning to TRBD1. CDR1 is KGHSH and CDR2 is LQKENI in the germline V gene. This CDR3 has 19 residues. V was pared by 3 bases and J by 2 bases, with 16 bases of the junction left unmatched. The CDR3 sequence: CASSPGTGTGVSLTYEQYF. As DNA, the CDR3 is TGTGCCAGCTCACCTGGGACCGGGACAGGGGTTTCATTGACCTACGAGCAGTACTTC.

This chain uses TRBV7-9 with TRBJ1-1; 9 bases align to TRBD1. The V gene end was trimmed by 1 base and the J gene end by 10 bases; junction bases not matched to a gene: 13. CDR3 length: 16 amino acids. CDR1 and CDR2 from the germline V gene are SEHNR and FQNEAQ (reference sequence). The CDR3 spells CASSLGSSVTGGIAFF. CDR3 DNA sequence: TGTGCCAGCAGCTTAGGCTCATCTGTTACAGGGGGCATAGCTTTCTTT. The whole variable domain, remainder taken from reference TRBV7-9 and TRBJ1-1, is DTGVSQNPRHKITKRGQNVTFRCDPISEHNRLYWYRQTLGQGPEFLTYFQNEAQLEKSRLLSDRFSAERPKGSFSTLEIQRTEQGDSAMYLCASSLGSSVTGGIAFFGQGTRLTVV.

The chain joins TRBV6-5 to TRBJ2-2, with D tentatively TRBD1 (6 bases). Per germline, CDR1 MNHEY and CDR2 SVGAGI. With 5 bases removed from V and 7 bases from J, the gap between germline ends came to 14 bases. This CDR3 has 14 amino acids. CDR3 bases: TGTGCCAGCAGTCTGGACAGACCTAGCGGGGAGCTGTTTTTT. Translation: CASSLDRPSGELFF.

CDR3 sequence reads: CASSLRGSGELFF. DNA of the CDR3: TGTGCCAGCAGTTTAAGGGGGTCCGGGGAGCTGTTTTTT. This chain uses TRBV27 with TRBJ2-2, with D perhaps TRBD1 (6 bases). CDR1 is MNHEY, CDR2 SMNVEV, per germline (reference sequence). V dropped 2 bases and J dropped 6 bases, with 7 bases sitting between them. CDR3 length: 13 amino acids.

This clone was detected a few times. This chain links TRBV7-6 with TRBJ2-1; 7 bases are shared with TRBD2. This CDR3 region has 18 residues. V dropped 4 bases and J dropped 4; count of bases not matched to a gene: 16. Germline V CDR1 and CDR2: SGHVS, FNYEAQ. CDR3: CASSSVVSGGRGYNEQFF. The CDR3 nucleotides read TGTGCCAGCAGCTCGGTGGTATCCGGGGGGAGAGGGTACAATGAGCAGTTCTTC.